Below, one T cell receptor beta chain is given with its context. Its antigen is still unknown. The data stem from a study of T cell responses to AZD1222 COVID-19 vaccine. V was clipped by 0 bases and J by 7 bases, with 25 bases between them. Germline lookup yields CDR1 MNHEY and CDR2 SVGEGT. The CDR3 runs 18 residues. General study results and limits: Repertoire collection took place solely once the T cell response had peaked. As reported, nearly half of all spike-specific TCRs target variant regions that are unmutated. Rises in breadth and depth of Spike-specific TCRs came after two AZD1222 doses. It should be noted that donors were predominantly white British and more often female, and clonal diversity was possibly underestimated.

TCRdb keeps only in-frame clones here, not all; method: immunoSEQ multiplex PCR. The sample shows around 120,000 clones, more than 75% of them seen only once. The starting material was peripheral blood, obtained on day 0 of AZD1222 vaccination. The V gene is TRBV6-2 or TRBV6-3, the J gene TRBJ2-7; no clear D gene. The receptor was derived from an adult in good health. The CDR3, as DNA: TGTGCCAGCAGTTACTCCCCTCTTCAAAAACTAACCCTCCTAGAGCAGTACTTC. Translating gives CASSYSPLQKLTLLEQYF.